Below, one T cell receptor beta chain is given with its context. Its matching antigen is unknown. Corrective cardiac operations yielded the resected thymus tissue. The protocol was immunoSEQ multiplex PCR, while the TCRdb copy is restricted to in-frame clones and leaves out a portion. Among more than 70,000 clones listed, nearly 98% were seen once. The data derive from a study of human thymus T cells. Study conclusions and caveats: Thymic and blood repertoires appeared to show biased V and J gene usage.

The sequence was obtained from a boy in the first two years of life with a congenital heart defect but otherwise immunologically healthy. Source material: thymus tissue.

DNA of the CDR3: TGTGCCAGCAGCCATCAACAGGGGACAAAAAAGACCCAGTACTTC. Protein sequence: CASSHQQGTKKTQYF. The V and J genes are TRBV4-2 and TRBJ2-5; 7 bases fit TRBD1. Germline V gene lookup returns CDR1 LGHNA and CDR2 YNFKEQ. This CDR3 comprises 15 residues. The junction had 10 bases not matched to a gene; V was cut back by 3 bases and J by 6 bases.